This T cell receptor (beta chain) is drawn from a study of beta chain features in type 1 diabetes. The sequenced template was cDNA made from the entire isolated RNA. The method was immunoSEQ multiplex PCR; TCRdb's version includes in-frame clones alone and lacks a portion of them. The sample holds 350,000 to 450,000 clones, approximately 15% seen once. The sample consisted of naive CD4+ T cells from blood. The TCR originated in a man aged 30 to 39 in good health.

This CDR3 is CASSLESAGVSTDTQYF. Written as DNA, the CDR3 is TGCGCCAGCAGCTTGGAATCTGCGGGAGTGAGCACAGATACGCAGTATTTT. The chain employs TRBV5-1 and TRBJ2-3, with 7 bases that match TRBD2. The germline V gene has CDR1 SGHRS and CDR2 YFSETQ. The CDR3 is 17 residues long. The trim removed 0 bases at V and 0 bases at J, leaving 7 bases unmatched.